The 30 T cell receptor beta chains given below trace back to one sample, sequenced in a study of blood T cells in healthy people across ages. Alongside a J-beta primer mix, a sample-barcoded 5' primer served in a second PCR lasting about 7 to 11 cycles. TCRdb itself ran the 5' RACE reads through MiXCR, one entry per CDR3 protein. The data contain 580,000 or so distinct CDR3 sequences, around 48% of them singletons. Sequencing was performed on blood. These TCRs come from a man of 80 years or more in good health.

This clonotype came up a few times. The chain has TRBV7-8 and TRBJ2-3; 11 bases match TRBD2. The ends lost 8 bases at V and 0 bases at J; junction bases unmatched: 7. From germline, CDR1 is SGHVS and CDR2 FQNEAQ. The CDR3 is made up of 16 amino acids. CDR3 in DNA: TGTGCCAGCGACACGGGACTAGCGGCAAGCACAGATACGCAGTATTTT. Translated: CASDTGLAASTDTQYF. Drawing the rest from reference TRBV7-8 and TRBJ2-3, the complete variable domain is GAGVSQSPRYKVAKRGQDVALRCDPISGHVSLFWYQQALGQGPEFLTYFQNEAQLDKSGLPSDRFFAERPEGSVSTLKIQRTQQEDSAVYLCASDTGLAASTDTQYFGPGTRLTVL.

The chain links TRBV15 to TRBJ2-5; D may be TRBD1 or TRBD2 (5 bases each). V gave up 1 base and J gave up 2 bases, with 14 bases separating them. This CDR3 has 16 residues. Germline V lookup: CDR1 LNHNV, CDR2 YYDKDF (reference sequence). CDR3 in DNA: TGTGCCACCAGCAGAGTAACGAAGAGGGGACAAGAGACCCAGTACTTC. Its translation is CATSRVTKRGQETQYF.

V gene TRBV3-1 combines with J gene TRBJ2-1, with TRBD1 matching over 12 bases. J gave up 7 bases and V 0 bases, and 4 bases lay outside the gene matches. Germline CDR1 LGHDT, CDR2 YNNKEL (reference sequence). This CDR3 is 16 amino acids long. Here the CDR3 DNA reads TGTGCCAGCAGCCAAGAGGGGACAGGGGGCCTAAATGAGCAGTTCTTC. Protein product: CASSQEGTGGLNEQFF.

The sample holds a few counts of this clonotype. The chain joins TRBV25-1 to TRBJ2-3; TRBD2 aligns across 7 bases. Germline trimming cut 1 base from V and 2 bases from J; bases unmatched to any gene: 3. The CDR3 is made up of 15 amino acids. Germline V CDR1 and CDR2: MGHDK, SYGVNS. CDR3 nucleotides: TGTGCCAGCAGTGAATTCGGGGGGACCACAGATACGCAGTATTTT. Residues: CASSEFGGTTDTQYF.

This clonotype was seen ten or more times. The chain joins TRBV6-6 to TRBJ2-3, with TRBD1 matching over 12 bases. Germline V gene lookup returns CDR1 MNHNY and CDR2 SVGAGI (reference sequence). The CDR3 contains 14 residues. V shed 8 bases and J 9 bases; nucleotides not matched to a gene: 9. The CDR3 loop is CASSGTGGAGTQYF. As DNA, the CDR3 is TGTGCCAGCTCCGGGACAGGGGGCGCAGGAACGCAGTATTTT.

This clonotype was found many times. The DNA for the CDR3 is TGTGCCAGCAGTCGGGGACTAGCGCCGAGCCAAGAGACCCAGTACTTC. Amino acids: CASSRGLAPSQETQYF. This sequence joins TRBV6-5 and TRBJ2-5; 10 nucleotides agree with TRBD2. This CDR3 spans 16 amino acids. V lost 5 bases and J lost 1; bases outside the gene matches: 7. Germline V gene data show CDR1 as MNHEY and CDR2 as SVGAGI.

The chain carries TRBV6-1 and TRBJ2-7; the D call may be TRBD1 or TRBD2 (7 bases each). In germline, CDR1 is MNHNS, CDR2 SASEGT. This CDR3 is built from 14 residues. The V and J ends lost 6 bases and 5 bases respectively, with 17 bases between them. Written as DNA, the CDR3 is TGTGCCAGCAGGGAAAGACAGGGAGGGCACGAGCAGTACTTC. Protein sequence: CASRERQGGHEQYF.

The table lists this clonotype with a few counts. The genes are TRBV10-3 and TRBJ2-5; D is uncertain. From germline, CDR1 is ENHRY and CDR2 SYGVKD. The CDR3 has 12 amino acids. Trimming cost V 2 bases and J 5 bases, with 6 bases left between them. The CDR3 spells CAISEVGETQYF. The CDR3, as DNA: TGTGCCATCAGTGAGGTTGGGGAGACCCAGTACTTC.

J is TRBJ1-4 and V is TRBV25-1, with 10 bases lining up with TRBD1. J gave up 6 bases and V 8 bases, and 9 bases lay outside the gene matches. Looked up from germline, CDR1 is MGHDK and CDR2 is SYGVNS. CDR3 size: 15 residues. CDR3 coding DNA: TGTGCCAGCCTGTCCAGGGGGACAGGGGATGAAAAACTGTTTTTT. It translates to CASLSRGTGDEKLFF.

This CDR3 is CASSEAGTSGDYEQYF. Here the CDR3 DNA reads TGTGCCAGCAGTGAAGCCGGGACTAGCGGGGACTACGAGCAGTACTTC. The chain links TRBV6-1 to TRBJ2-5; 13 bases are a match to TRBD2. The J call may be faulty, since TRBJ2-7 better matches the DNA end. The CDR3 has 16 residues. Looked up from germline, CDR1 is MNHNS and CDR2 is SASEGT.

This clonotype was seen more than once but under ten times. The chain couples TRBV7-2 to TRBJ1-2; no reliable D call. Germline values: CDR1 SGHTA, CDR2 FQGNSA. This CDR3 is 13 amino acids long. V was trimmed by 4 bases and J by 8 bases, leaving 14 bases between them. The CDR3 DNA is TGTGCCAGCAGCTCGACCTTCTCCGGGGGCTACACCTTC. Translated, it gives CASSSTFSGGYTF.

The gene calls are TRBV4-1 and TRBJ2-3, with D unclear. The CDR3 is made up of 14 amino acids. Trimming removed 0 bases at V and 6 bases at J, with 10 bases between. CDR1 MGHRA and CDR2 YSYEKL come from the germline V gene. The CDR3 protein is CASSQERGFDTQYF. CDR3 nucleotides: TGCGCCAGCAGCCAAGAGCGCGGATTCGATACGCAGTATTTT.

V gene TRBV27 combines with J gene TRBJ2-2, with D unresolved. Trimming took off 2 bases at V and 0 bases at J, with 13 bases between the two ends. CDR1 is MNHEY, CDR2 SMNVEV, per germline (reference sequence). The CDR3 is 17 residues long. The CDR3 spells CASSLEQSSANTGELFF. CDR3 coding DNA: TGTGCCAGCAGTTTAGAACAGTCCAGCGCGAACACCGGGGAGCTGTTTTTT.

With regard to this clonotype: With a much larger clone just one base away, this may be a read error. The chain uses TRBV6-5 and TRBJ2-1, with D perhaps TRBD2 (6 bases). Trimming took 5 bases from V and 8 from J, leaving 13 bases between them. CDR1 is MNHEY and CDR2 is SVGAGI in the germline V gene. CDR3 length: 13 residues. CDR3 sequence: CASSGPASDEQFF. For the CDR3, the DNA is TGTGCCAGCAGTGGCCCGGCTAGCGATGAGCAGTTCTTC.

This clonotype appeared a few times. This rearrangement joins TRBV6-1 to TRBJ2-5, with a weak D call TRBD2 (5 bases). CDR3 length: 15 residues. V shed 7 bases and J shed 5 bases, with 20 bases lying between them. In germline, CDR1 is MNHNS, CDR2 SASEGT. The CDR3 loop is CASTAREGNGETQYF. The CDR3 coding sequence is TGTGCCAGCACCGCCAGAGAGGGTAACGGCGAGACCCAGTACTTC.

This chain connects TRBV7-9 to TRBJ2-2, with 7 nucleotides matching TRBD1. Germline CDR1 SEHNR, CDR2 FQNEAQ (reference sequence). The trim removed 3 bases at V and 7 bases at J, leaving 11 bases unmatched. There are 16 residues in the CDR3. CDR3 DNA: TGTGCCAGCAGCTTTAGGGACAGCTTTTTCGGCGGGGAGCTGTTTTTT. Encoded protein: CASSFRDSFFGGELFF.

The sample holds many counts of this clonotype. The V call is TRBV6-6, the J call TRBJ2-7; no reliable D call. The CDR3 totals 13 residues. Germline V lookup: CDR1 MNHNY, CDR2 SVGAGI (reference sequence). With 3 bases removed from V and 3 bases from J, the gap between germline ends came to 9 bases. This chain's CDR3 is CASSYEVNYEQYF. CDR3 nucleotide sequence: TGTGCCAGCAGTTATGAGGTAAACTACGAGCAGTACTTC.

This sequence joins TRBV30 and TRBJ1-2; D is perhaps TRBD1 (5 bases). CDR1 is GTSNPN and CDR2 is SVGIG in the germline V gene (reference sequence). The V gene lost 4 bases and the J gene lost 0 bases, with 6 bases spanning the gap. CDR3 length: 12 residues. The CDR3 reads CAWTGSNYGYTF. CDR3 sequence (DNA): TGTGCCTGGACAGGGTCTAACTATGGCTACACCTTC.

The chain is built from TRBV6-5 and TRBJ1-1; D remains ambiguous. The CDR3 sequence is 13 residues long. V dropped 2 bases and J dropped 3 bases, with 7 bases sitting between them. Germline lookup yields CDR1 MNHEY and CDR2 SVGAGI. The CDR3 loop reads CASSYERYTEAFF. CDR3 DNA: TGTGCCAGCAGTTACGAGCGGTACACTGAAGCTTTCTTT.

V usage is TRBV6-1 and J usage is TRBJ1-5; D may be TRBD1 (5 bases). This CDR3 is 14 amino acids long. Germline CDR1 and CDR2: MNHNS and SASEGT. V shed 6 bases and J shed 5 bases, with 14 bases lying between them. CDR3 sequence (DNA): TGTGCCAGCAGCGGGGCTACGCAAGATCAGCCCCAGCATTTT. Encoded protein: CASSGATQDQPQHF.

This clonotype showed up just a few times. The chain joins TRBV7-2 to TRBJ2-4; D perhaps matches TRBD1 (6 bases). The CDR3 length is 17 residues. From germline, CDR1 is SGHTA and CDR2 FQGNSA. Trimming shortened V by 1 base and J by 5 bases, and 18 bases separated the two germline ends. CDR3 residues: CASSLGPLSQGQNIQYF. The DNA for the CDR3 is TGTGCCAGCAGCTTAGGTCCCTTGAGTCAGGGGCAAAACATTCAGTACTTC.

The rearrangement uses TRBV29-1 and TRBJ2-1, with 7 bases fitting TRBD2. Germline V CDR1 and CDR2: SQVTM, ANQGSEA. After removal of 7 bases from V and 4 bases from J, the junction contained 10 bases not matched to a gene. The CDR3 extends over 14 amino acids. The CDR3 DNA reads TGCAGCGGCGTAGTGGGGACTACATACAATGAGCAGTTCTTC. Translation: CSGVVGTTYNEQFF.

V usage is TRBV9 and J usage is TRBJ2-1; 7 bases map to TRBD2. V shed 2 bases and J 2 bases; nucleotides not matched to a gene: 7. CDR3 length equals 16 residues. Germline V gene lookup returns CDR1 SGDLS and CDR2 YYNGEE. For the CDR3, the DNA is TGTGCCAGCAGCGTGGGGGGGAGTCGCACCTACAATGAGCAGTTCTTC. It translates to CASSVGGSRTYNEQFF.

This clonotype has just a few counts. The chain couples TRBV15 to TRBJ2-5, with a possible D match to TRBD2 (6 bases). This CDR3 contains 14 residues. The V gene's germline CDR1 is LNHNV and CDR2 YYDKDF (reference sequence). Trimming removed 0 bases at V and 5 bases at J, with 10 bases between. The CDR3 is CATSREGLTETQYF. The CDR3 coding sequence is TGTGCCACCAGCAGAGAGGGACTGACTGAGACCCAGTACTTC.

This clonotype was detected a few times. A much larger clone differs by one base, so this may be a read error. The chain employs TRBV6-5 and TRBJ2-1, with D uncertain. This CDR3 region has 13 residues. Trimming took off 3 bases at V and 6 bases at J, with 9 bases between the two ends. The germline CDR1 and CDR2 sequences are MNHEY and SVGAGI. The CDR3 loop is CASSYGQSNEQFF. CDR3 DNA: TGTGCCAGCAGTTATGGGCAGAGCAATGAGCAGTTCTTC.

The chain recombines TRBV20-1 with TRBJ1-2, with D tentatively TRBD1 (5 bases). With 3 bases removed from V and 4 bases from J, the gap between germline ends came to 21 bases. Germline V gene lookup returns CDR1 DFQATT and CDR2 SNEGSKA (reference sequence). The CDR3 sequence is 16 residues long. The CDR3 nucleotides read TGCAGTGCTAGGAGCGACACCTCACAGGCTGCCTATGGCTACACCTTC. It yields the protein CSARSDTSQAAYGYTF.

The chain carries TRBV7-2 and TRBJ2-1; D uncertain. CDR1 is SGHTA and CDR2 is FQGNSA in the germline V gene. V lost 1 base, J lost 10 bases, and 14 bases lay in between. The CDR3 has 14 amino acids. This CDR3 reads CASSLGSGTREQFF. CDR3 coding DNA: TGTGCCAGCAGCTTAGGCTCCGGCACCCGGGAGCAGTTCTTC.

This clonotype was recorded many times. The chain links TRBV6-5 to TRBJ2-7, with 10 positions matching TRBD1. This CDR3 region has 13 residues. The trim removed 6 bases at V and 6 bases at J, leaving 5 bases unmatched. Germline V lookup: CDR1 MNHEY, CDR2 SVGAGI. CDR3 nucleotides: TGTGCCAGCAGACGGGACAGGGGTAGCGAGCAGTACTTC. Residues: CASRRDRGSEQYF.

The rearrangement joins TRBV12-3 or TRBV12-4 to TRBJ2-1; TRBD2 agrees at 8 bases. V lost 1 base, J lost 6 bases, and 5 bases stayed unmatched. This CDR3 contains 15 residues. This chain's CDR3 is CASSLVGGAPNEQFF. CDR3 nucleotides: TGTGCCAGCAGTTTAGTCGGGGGGGCCCCCAATGAGCAGTTCTTC.

The chain is built from TRBV15 and TRBJ2-7; 10 bases fit TRBD2. This CDR3 contains 16 residues. Per the germline V gene, CDR1 is LNHNV and CDR2 is YYDKDF (reference sequence). The junction had 3 bases not matched to a gene; V was cut back by 1 base and J by 0 bases. CDR3 sequence (DNA): TGTGCCACCAGCAGAGCCCCTAGCGGGAGCTCCTACGAGCAGTACTTC. The encoded protein is CATSRAPSGSSYEQYF.